Listed below are T cell receptor beta chains from one sample, sequenced in a study of T cell responses to AZD1222 COVID-19 vaccine. TCRdb's copy holds only in-frame clones and misses some; the assay was immunoSEQ multiplex PCR. The table shows some 150,000 clones, with 90% to 95% occurring only once. The starting material was peripheral blood, obtained on day 0 of MenACWY control vaccination. These receptors originate from an adult in good health. Both conserved end residues are trimmed from each CDR3. Clone sizes are given selectively: once, few, many, or a class where the clone is expanded.

CDR3 protein: SASSANYGYT
J gene: TRBJ1-2
V gene: TRBV20-1
clone size: NA

CDR3 protein: ASSHRDRLNTEAF
J gene: TRBJ1-1
V gene: TRBV3-1/TRBV3-2
clone size: NA

CDR3 protein: ASSEGLRRGRNQPQH
J gene: TRBJ1-5
V gene: TRBV2
clone size: NA

CDR3 protein: ASSPKGQGARGYT
J gene: TRBJ1-2
V gene: TRBV18
clone size: NA

CDR3 protein: ASSQDLRTGVNTEAF
J gene: TRBJ1-1
V gene: TRBV3-1/TRBV3-2
clone size: few

CDR3 protein: ASKGESNSPLH
J gene: TRBJ1-6
V gene: TRBV5-1
clone size: NA

CDR3 protein: ASSYGQKNTEAF
J gene: TRBJ1-1
V gene: TRBV6-5
clone size: NA

CDR3 protein: ASSIRGLTEAF
J gene: TRBJ1-1
V gene: TRBV19
clone size: NA

CDR3 protein: ASSQVGWGTEAF
J gene: TRBJ1-1
V gene: TRBV14
clone size: NA

CDR3 protein: ATSRDEGQASGYT
J gene: TRBJ1-2
V gene: TRBV15
clone size: NA

CDR3 protein: ASSFYGQGFSEQF
J gene: TRBJ2-1
V gene: TRBV11-2
clone size: few

CDR3 protein: ASSLYTAGMTGELF
J gene: TRBJ2-2
V gene: TRBV5-8
clone size: NA

CDR3 protein: ATSRDRLAGTTGELF
J gene: TRBJ2-2
V gene: TRBV15
clone size: NA

CDR3 protein: ASSSLIGTLDGYT
J gene: TRBJ1-2
V gene: TRBV5-1
clone size: few

CDR3 protein: ASSPGVGVFEKLF
J gene: TRBJ1-4
V gene: TRBV5-1
clone size: NA

CDR3 protein: ASSPGQGAGNTIY
J gene: TRBJ1-3
V gene: TRBV5-1
clone size: NA

CDR3 protein: ASSMDGDEQY
J gene: TRBJ2-7
V gene: TRBV7-9
clone size: NA